The 18 T cell receptor beta chains given below trace back to one sample, sequenced in a study of T cells in Graves' hyperthyroidism and ophthalmopathy. Amplification yielded TCR beta CDR3 regions, with RNA transcripts as the source. First-round RT-PCR with HTBI primers amplified the TCR CDR3 region. TCRdb used MiXCR to reprocess the multiplex PCR reads, holding one entry per CDR3 protein. The data hold about 560,000 distinct CDR3 sequences, with 16% observed a single time. What was sequenced was blood. Every receptor here comes from a woman between 18 and 30 years old with Graves' hyperthyroidism.

This clonotype was picked up a small number of times. A read error may explain this, as a much larger clone is one base away. This chain connects TRBV12-3 or TRBV12-4 to TRBJ2-7; 9 nucleotides match TRBD1. The trim removed 5 bases at V and 0 bases at J, leaving 2 bases unmatched. The CDR3 contains 14 residues. In DNA, the CDR3 is TGTGCCAGCAGTCCGGACAGGGGCTCCTACGAGCAGTACTTC. Translated, it gives CASSPDRGSYEQYF.

This clonotype was detected ten times or more. The chain employs TRBV2 and TRBJ2-1; 12 nucleotides line up with TRBD2. CDR1 SNHLY and CDR2 FYNNEI come from the germline V gene. This CDR3 has 15 residues. Trimming cost V 2 bases and J 8 bases; bases outside gene matches: 4. The CDR3 nucleotides are TGTGCCAGCAGTGAACGTAGACTAGCGGGAGATGAGCAGTTCTTC. This sequence encodes CASSERRLAGDEQFF.

This clonotype came up a few times. The chain carries TRBV20-1 and TRBJ2-5; D is possibly TRBD2 (6 bases). The germline V gene encodes CDR1 DFQATT and CDR2 SNEGSKA (reference sequence). This CDR3 spans 15 amino acids. Trimming removed 0 bases at V and 1 base at J, with 12 bases between. CDR3 sequence: CSARDSGLPQETQYF. CDR3 DNA: TGCAGTGCTAGAGATTCGGGACTTCCCCAAGAGACCCAGTACTTC.

The rearrangement links TRBV27 to TRBJ2-7; no definite D call. CDR3 length: 13 amino acids. V gave up 6 bases and J gave up 8 bases, with 17 bases separating them. Germline V gene sequence: CDR1 MNHEY, CDR2 SMNVEV (reference sequence). CDR3 DNA: TGTGCCAGCAGGGCAGGACCAGCTACGAAGCAGTACTTC. Translated, it gives CASRAGPATKQYF.

The rearrangement uses TRBV5-1 and TRBJ2-5; no clear D. Per germline, CDR1 SGHRS and CDR2 YFSETQ. Deletions cut 4 bases from V and 2 bases from J, with 9 bases between. The CDR3 is 13 amino acids. The CDR3 DNA sequence: TGCGCCAGCAGCGGCGACCAGCAAGAGACCCAGTACTTC. This gives the protein CASSGDQQETQYF.

This clonotype was observed a few times. The chain carries TRBV27 and TRBJ2-4, with 7 bases lining up with TRBD1. The J segment lost 2 bases and the V segment lost 7 bases, leaving 11 bases of the junction unmatched. The CDR3 sequence is 16 residues long. Germline lookup yields CDR1 MNHEY and CDR2 SMNVEV (reference sequence). The CDR3 nucleotides read TGTGCCAGCACCGACATGACACAGGGGACCAAAAACATTCAGTACTTC. Translation: CASTDMTQGTKNIQYF.

This chain links TRBV27 with TRBJ2-7, with 9 nucleotides matching TRBD2. Looked up from germline, CDR1 is MNHEY and CDR2 is SMNVEV (reference sequence). J gave up 5 bases and V 8 bases, and 13 bases lay outside the gene matches. This CDR3 is 15 amino acids long. This CDR3 reads CASLKIAGAVHEQYF. The CDR3 coding sequence is TGTGCCAGCCTTAAGATAGCGGGAGCAGTCCACGAGCAGTACTTC.

The table lists this clonotype with many counts. The rearrangement links TRBV28 to TRBJ2-1; D may be TRBD1 (5 bases). The CDR3 contains 16 residues. V lost 7 bases and J lost 6, with 22 bases in between. Germline V gene lookup returns CDR1 MDHEN and CDR2 SYDVKM. This chain's CDR3 is CASKNSGRAWGNEQFF. In DNA, the CDR3 is TGTGCCAGCAAAAATTCGGGCAGGGCCTGGGGCAATGAGCAGTTCTTC.

The V call is TRBV7-6, the J call TRBJ2-6; 8 bases map to TRBD1. Germline V CDR1 and CDR2: SGHVS, FNYEAQ. The CDR3 runs 18 residues. Trimming at V came to 2 bases and at J to 1 base, leaving 7 bases not matched to a gene. The CDR3: CASSLSTGGSSGANVLTF. CDR3 nucleotides: TGTGCCAGCAGCTTATCAACAGGGGGATCTTCTGGGGCCAACGTCCTGACTTTC.

The chain joins TRBV19 to TRBJ1-4; D call uncertain. CDR3 length: 14 residues. CDR1 LNHDA and CDR2 SQIVND come from the germline V gene (reference sequence). Trimming removed 2 bases at V and 3 bases at J, with 7 bases between. CDR3 nucleotides: TGTGCCAGTAGTATACCGAGATCTAATGAAAAACTGTTTTTT. It translates to CASSIPRSNEKLFF.

This clonotype was recorded many times. The gene calls are TRBV7-2 and TRBJ2-6; D possibly matches TRBD1 or TRBD2 (5 bases each). Trimming took 3 bases from V and 4 from J, leaving 16 bases between them. Germline lookup yields CDR1 SGHTA and CDR2 FQGNSA. The CDR3 is 17 residues long. This CDR3 reads CASSFPGTELGANVLTF. Here the CDR3 DNA reads TGTGCCAGCAGCTTTCCCGGGACGGAGCTGGGGGCCAACGTCCTGACTTTC. The full variable domain, with the rest looked up from reference TRBV7-2 and TRBJ2-6, is GAGVSQSPSNKVTEKGKDVELRCDPISGHTALYWYRQSLGQGLEFLIYFQGNSAPDKSGLPSDRFSAERTGGSVSTLTIQRTQQEDSAVYLCASSFPGTELGANVLTFGAGSRLTVL.

This clonotype was counted between two and nine times. The gene calls are TRBV12-3 or TRBV12-4 and TRBJ2-7; 8 bases line up with TRBD2. With 4 bases clipped from V and 8 bases from J, the junction kept 13 bases outside the gene matches. This CDR3 is 15 amino acids long. The CDR3 DNA follows: TGTGCCAGCAGTTCAAACTCCGGGACTAGGAGGAAGCAGTACTTC. Its protein is CASSSNSGTRRKQYF.

This clonotype was seen more than once but under ten times. The V call is TRBV5-6, the J call TRBJ2-7; tentatively, D is TRBD2 (6 bases). Trimming removed 5 bases from V and 5 bases from J, with 20 bases in between. Germline V gives CDR1 SGHDT, CDR2 YYEEEE. This CDR3 has 15 residues. The CDR3 nucleotides read TGTGCCAGCAGATATGGGCAAGGGGCGGGAAACGAGCAGTACTTC. Translated: CASRYGQGAGNEQYF.

At least ten counts were recorded for this clonotype. This rearrangement joins TRBV9 to TRBJ2-7, with D tentatively TRBD1 (5 bases). The CDR3 extends over 14 amino acids. Germline lookup yields CDR1 SGDLS and CDR2 YYNGEE. V lost 4 bases to trimming and J lost 0 bases, with 11 bases between them. Written as DNA, the CDR3 is TGTGCCAGCAGCTTCCAGGGAAGCTCCTACGAGCAGTACTTC. As protein: CASSFQGSSYEQYF.

This chain links TRBV19 with TRBJ2-7; 8 nucleotides align to TRBD1. The CDR3 is made up of 14 amino acids. V lost 4 bases, J lost 7 bases, and 9 bases stayed unmatched. From germline, CDR1 is LNHDA and CDR2 SQIVND (reference sequence). The CDR3 sequence is CASSTSRTGTEQYF. In DNA, the CDR3 is TGTGCCAGTAGTACAAGCCGGACAGGGACGGAGCAGTACTTC. Complete variable domain (other parts from reference TRBV19 and TRBJ2-7): DGGITQSPKYLFRKEGQNVTLSCEQNLNHDAMYWYRQDPGQGLRLIYYSQIVNDFQKGDIAEGYSVSREKKESFPLTVTSAQKNPTAFYLCASSTSRTGTEQYFGPGTRLTVT.

The rearrangement joins TRBV5-4 to TRBJ1-3, with 9 bases lining up with TRBD1. This CDR3 has 15 residues. V trimming: 4 bases; J trimming: 4 bases; junction bases outside the gene matches: 6. Germline V gene sequence: CDR1 SGHNT, CDR2 YYREEE (reference sequence). In DNA form, the CDR3 reads TGTGCCAGCAGCCGTGGGACAGGGAACGGAAACACCATATATTTT. It is translated as CASSRGTGNGNTIYF.

This clonotype was found many times. The V and J genes are TRBV20-1 and TRBJ2-5; D might be TRBD2 (6 bases). The germline CDR1 and CDR2 sequences are DFQATT and SNEGSKA (reference sequence). Trimming shortened V by 0 bases and J by 5 bases, and 10 bases separated the two germline ends. The CDR3 is 13 amino acids. The CDR3 DNA reads TGCAGTGCTAGAGATCGAGGGAGGGAGACCCAGTACTTC. This translates into CSARDRGRETQYF.

In its sample, this clonotype was seen many times. The chain joins TRBV12-3 or TRBV12-4 to TRBJ2-6, with TRBD2 as a possible D gene (5 bases). This CDR3 is built from 16 residues. V was pared by 6 bases and J by 1 base, with 13 bases between. The CDR3 DNA reads as TGTGCCAGCAGCCACCACCGGGGATCTGGGGCCAACGTCCTGACTTTC. This translates into CASSHHRGSGANVLTF.